This T cell receptor (beta chain) is from a study of blood T cell repertoires in COVID-19. The CDR3 length is 14 residues. Trimming cost V 1 base and J 3 bases, with 10 bases left between them. The germline gives CDR1 SEHNR, CDR2 FQNEAQ (reference sequence). Source study methods: Estimation of nucleated cell counts was performed using reference gene primer amplification. Repertoires were generated with immunoSEQ multiplex PCR, while TCRdb's copy carries only in-frame clones and drops some. That table supplies the V and J calls and clone size; D and trimming were determined from the DNA. The data show about 140,000 clones, roughly 76% seen once.

Sequenced sample: peripheral blood. This sequence was found in a woman between 45 and 60 years old with active or convalescent COVID-19. The V gene is TRBV7-9, the J gene TRBJ2-7, with D unresolved. The CDR3 bases are TGTGCCAGCAGCTTAGGGGCAGGTCTCTACGAGCAGTACTTC. Protein product: CASSLGAGLYEQYF.